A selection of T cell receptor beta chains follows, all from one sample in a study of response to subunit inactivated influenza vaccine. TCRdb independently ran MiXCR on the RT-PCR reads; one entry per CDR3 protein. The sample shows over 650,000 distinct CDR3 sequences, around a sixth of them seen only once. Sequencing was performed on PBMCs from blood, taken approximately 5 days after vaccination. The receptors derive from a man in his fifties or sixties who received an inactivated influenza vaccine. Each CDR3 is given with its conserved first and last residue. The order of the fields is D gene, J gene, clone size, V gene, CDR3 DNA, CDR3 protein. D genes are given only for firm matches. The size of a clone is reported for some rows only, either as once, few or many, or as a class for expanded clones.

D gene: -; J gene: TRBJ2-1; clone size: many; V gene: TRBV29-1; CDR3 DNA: TGCAGCGCCACCCCTCCGGGAGTCATCAGTGAGCAGTTCTTC; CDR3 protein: CSATPPGVISEQFF
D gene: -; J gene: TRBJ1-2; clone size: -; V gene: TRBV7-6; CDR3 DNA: TGTGCCAGCAGCTTACTCACATCGGGTGGCTACACCTTC; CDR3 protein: CASSLLTSGGYTF
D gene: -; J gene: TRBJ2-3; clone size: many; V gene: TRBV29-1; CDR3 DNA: TGCAGCGTTGGGACATCAGATACGCAGTATTTT; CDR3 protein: CSVGTSDTQYF
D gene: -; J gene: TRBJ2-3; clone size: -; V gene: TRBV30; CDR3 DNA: TGTGCCTGGAGTGTGATTAGCGATACGCAGTATTTT; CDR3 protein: CAWSVISDTQYF
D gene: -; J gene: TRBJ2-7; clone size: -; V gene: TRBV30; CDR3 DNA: TGTGCCTGGAGTGCCCCCCGGGACAAGGGGCGCTACGAGCAGTACTTC; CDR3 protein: CAWSAPRDKGRYEQYF
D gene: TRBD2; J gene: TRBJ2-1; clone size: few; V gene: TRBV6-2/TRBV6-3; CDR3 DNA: TGTGCCAGCAGGCTACTAGCGGAAGGCTCCTACAATGAGCAGTTCTTC; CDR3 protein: CASRLLAEGSYNEQFF
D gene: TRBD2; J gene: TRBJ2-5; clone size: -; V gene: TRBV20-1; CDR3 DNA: TGCAGTGCTAACAGACTAGCAGGAGAGACCCAGTACTTC; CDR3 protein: CSANRLAGETQYF
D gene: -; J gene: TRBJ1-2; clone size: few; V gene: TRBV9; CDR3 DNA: TGTGCCAGCAGCTCACGGGGGCAGGAGATTAACTATGGCTACACCTTC; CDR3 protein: CASSSRGQEINYGYTF
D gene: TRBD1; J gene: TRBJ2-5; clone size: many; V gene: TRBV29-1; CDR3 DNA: TGCAGCGTTGAGGGAACAGGGGGCGATTTAGAGACCCAGTACTTC; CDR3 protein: CSVEGTGGDLETQYF
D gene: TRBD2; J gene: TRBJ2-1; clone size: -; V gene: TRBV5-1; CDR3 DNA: TGCGCCAGCAGCCCGCAAGCGGGAGGGCCCTACAATGAGCAGTTCTTC; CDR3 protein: CASSPQAGGPYNEQFF
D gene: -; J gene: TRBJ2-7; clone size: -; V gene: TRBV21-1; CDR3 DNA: TGTGCCAGCAGCGAATTTACAAGGGACTACGAGCAGTACTTC; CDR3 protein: CASSEFTRDYEQYF
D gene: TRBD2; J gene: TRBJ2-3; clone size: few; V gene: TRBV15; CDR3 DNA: TGTGCCACCAGCCTAGCGGGACCACTGGATACGCAGTATTTT; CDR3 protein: CATSLAGPLDTQYF
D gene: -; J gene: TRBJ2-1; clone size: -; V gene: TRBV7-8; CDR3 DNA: TGTGCCAGCAGCGTTACGGGGGGCCTGACCTTCAGGACTGAGCAGTTCTTC; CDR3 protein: CASSVTGGLTFRTEQFF
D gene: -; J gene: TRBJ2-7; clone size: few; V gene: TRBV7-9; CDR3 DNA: TGTGCCAGCAGCTTTGATAACGGGGGAGGCGAGCAGTACTTC; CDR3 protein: CASSFDNGGGEQYF
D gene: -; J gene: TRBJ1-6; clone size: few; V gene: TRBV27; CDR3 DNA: TGTGCCAGCAGTCCCCTGGATAATTCACCCCTCCACTTT; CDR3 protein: CASSPLDNSPLHF
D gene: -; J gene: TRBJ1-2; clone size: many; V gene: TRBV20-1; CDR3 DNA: TGCAGTGCTATTGCATCTACACGCTACACCTTC; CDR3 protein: CSAIASTRYTF
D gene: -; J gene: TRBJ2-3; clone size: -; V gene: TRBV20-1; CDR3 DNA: TGCAGTGCTAGCCCCTACGGCGCAGATACGCAGTATTTT; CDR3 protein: CSASPYGADTQYF
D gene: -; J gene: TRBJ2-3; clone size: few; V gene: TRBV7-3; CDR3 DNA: TGTGCCAGCAGCTTAGATGCAGATACGCAGTATTTT; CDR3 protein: CASSLDADTQYF
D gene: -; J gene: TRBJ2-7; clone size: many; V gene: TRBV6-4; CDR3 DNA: TGTGCCAGCATCCGTAGATTAAGCTCCTACGAGCAGTACTTC; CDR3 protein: CASIRRLSSYEQYF
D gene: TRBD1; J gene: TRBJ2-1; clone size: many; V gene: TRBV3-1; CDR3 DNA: TGTGCCAGCAGCCAAGATCTACCTGGACAGGGGGCGTGGGATGAGCAGTTCTTC; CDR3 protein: CASSQDLPGQGAWDEQFF